This entry lists 3 T cell receptor beta chains sequenced from one sample in a study of T cell clonality in common variable immunodeficiency. This table comes from immunoSEQ multiplex PCR, and its TCRdb copy is limited to in-frame clones, with some not included. The sample shows about 31,000 clones, none of them appearing just once. The sequenced sample consisted of peripheral blood mononuclear cells. These receptors were obtained from a person aged 18 to 70 in good health.

There are many counts of this clone. The CDR3 end is not reached by the read, which stops 3 residues before it; the germline J gene fills it in. This sequence joins TRBV10-1 and TRBJ2-4, with a possible D match to TRBD1 (6 bases). The CDR3 extends over 13 amino acids. Germline V CDR1 and CDR2: WNHNN, SYGVQD (reference sequence). CDR3 in amino acids: CASSGQGNQPQYF. Incomplete CDR3 DNA: TGCGCCAGCAGTGGTCAGGGGAATCAGCCT.

In its sample, this clone was seen many times. Coverage ceases 3 residues before the CDR3 finishes, and the germline J gene fills in the end. The chain recombines TRBV19 with TRBJ1-2, with 10 bases identical to TRBD1. Trimming at V came to 7 bases and at J to 7 bases, leaving 6 bases not matched to a gene. Germline V gene data show CDR1 as LNHDA and CDR2 as SQIVND (reference sequence). This CDR3 region has 13 residues. The CDR3 region is CASKDRGRGGYTF. The CDR3 DNA, read in part, is TGTGCCAGTAAAGACAGGGGGCGAGGTGGC.

This clone was counted at least ten times. Coverage ceases 3 residues before the CDR3 finishes, and the germline J gene fills in the end. The chain joins TRBV20-1 to TRBJ2-7, with TRBD2 matching over 7 bases. Looked up from germline, CDR1 is DFQATT and CDR2 is SNEGSKA (reference sequence). The CDR3 is made up of 14 amino acids. J gave up 3 bases and V 2 bases, and 7 bases lay outside the gene matches. CDR3 DNA, as far as it was read: TGCAGTGCTAGAATTCCTAGCGGATACTACGAG. It yields the protein CSARIPSGYYE. In full, the CDR3 is CSARIPSGYYEQYF.